The 8 T cell receptor beta chains listed next were all sequenced from one sample in a study of blood T cell repertoires in COVID-19. Some clones are missing from TCRdb's copy, which holds only in-frame ones; the method was immunoSEQ multiplex PCR. The sample lists around 180,000 clones; roughly four fifths were seen once. Sequencing used PBMCs or T cells enriched from blood (not recorded which). These receptors originate from a man aged 50 or older who had recovered from COVID-19.

This clone was picked up one time. The rearrangement links TRBV27 to TRBJ2-3, with 10 nucleotides matching TRBD1. The CDR3 loop spans 16 amino acids. CDR1 MNHEY and CDR2 SMNVEV come from the germline V gene (reference sequence). J lost 2 bases, V lost 2 bases, and 4 bases had no gene match. The DNA for the CDR3 is TGTGCCAGCAGTTTACGACAGGGGGCTACCACAGATACGCAGTATTTT. This encodes CASSLRQGATTDTQYF.

This rearrangement joins TRBV30 to TRBJ1-3, with D tentatively TRBD1 (5 bases). V lost 7 bases, J lost 0 bases, and 13 bases lay in between. The germline gives CDR1 GTSNPN, CDR2 SVGIG (reference sequence). The CDR3 covers 14 residues. For the CDR3, the DNA is TGTGCCTCGGACGGCGGGGGCTCTGGAAACACCATATATTTT. Its translation is CASDGGGSGNTIYF. Together with reference TRBV30 and TRBJ1-3, the CDR3 gives the full variable domain: SQTIHQWPATLVQPVGSPLSLECTVEGTSNPNLYWYRQAAGRGLQLLFYSVGIGQISSEVPQNLSASRPQDRQFILSSKKLLLSDSGFYLCASDGGGSGNTIYFGEGSWLTVV.

The CDR3, as DNA: TGTGCCAGTAGTGTAGGACAGGTTGGGAACATTCAGTACTTC. It translates to CASSVGQVGNIQYF. The V gene is TRBV19, the J gene TRBJ2-4, with 7 bases lining up with TRBD1. Germline lookup yields CDR1 LNHDA and CDR2 SQIVND (reference sequence). The J segment lost 7 bases and the V segment lost 5 bases, leaving 8 bases of the junction unmatched. This CDR3 is built from 14 residues.

The chain joins TRBV19 to TRBJ2-1; 12 bases are shared with TRBD2. Germline CDR1 is LNHDA and CDR2 is SQIVND (reference sequence). The CDR3 is made up of 18 amino acids. Germline trimming cut 3 bases from V and 7 bases from J; bases unmatched to any gene: 13. Here the CDR3 DNA reads TGTGCCAGTAGTATTGCTAGCGGGGGGGAGGTTATCTTAAATGAGCAGTTCTTC. Its protein is CASSIASGGEVILNEQFF.

This rearrangement joins TRBV9 to TRBJ1-4; no definite D call. This CDR3 spans 14 amino acids. Germline CDR1 and CDR2: SGDLS and YYNGEE. V dropped 6 bases and J dropped 1 base, with 10 bases sitting between them. The DNA of the CDR3 is TGTGCCAGCACCTCAGGAGGAACTAATGAAAAACTGTTTTTT. This codes for CASTSGGTNEKLFF.

The genes are TRBV4-3 and TRBJ1-1, with D maybe TRBD1 (6 bases). CDR1 is LGHNA, CDR2 YSLEER, per germline. This CDR3 has 17 residues. Trimming removed 1 base at V and 2 bases at J, with 17 bases between. CDR3 bases: TGCGCCAGCAGCCAAGGAAACGGGGGGGCAGGAAACACTGAAGCTTTCTTT. It specifies CASSQGNGGAGNTEAFF.

The chain employs TRBV6-5 and TRBJ1-6; TRBD1 is a possible D gene (5 bases). CDR1 and CDR2 from the germline V gene are MNHEY and SVGAGI. Trimming removed 0 bases at V and 10 bases at J, with 13 bases between. The CDR3 has 15 residues. CDR3 region: CASSYSSQGDSPLHF. CDR3 DNA sequence: TGTGCCAGCAGTTACTCGAGCCAGGGTGACTCACCCCTCCACTTT.

CDR3 in DNA: TGTGCCACCAGCAGTGACAGTAGCACAGATACGCAGTATTTT. It encodes CATSSDSSTDTQYF. This rearrangement joins TRBV15 to TRBJ2-3, with a possible D match to TRBD1 (5 bases). Trimming stripped 3 bases from V and 0 bases from J, with 7 bases between. The CDR3 runs 14 residues. Per the germline V gene, CDR1 is LNHNV and CDR2 is YYDKDF (reference sequence). Together with reference TRBV15 and TRBJ2-3, the CDR3 gives the full variable domain: DAMVIQNPRYQVTQFGKPVTLSCSQTLNHNVMYWYQQKSSQAPKLLFHYYDKDFNNEADTPDNFQSRRPNTSFCFLDIRSPGLGDTAMYLCATSSDSSTDTQYFGPGTRLTVL.